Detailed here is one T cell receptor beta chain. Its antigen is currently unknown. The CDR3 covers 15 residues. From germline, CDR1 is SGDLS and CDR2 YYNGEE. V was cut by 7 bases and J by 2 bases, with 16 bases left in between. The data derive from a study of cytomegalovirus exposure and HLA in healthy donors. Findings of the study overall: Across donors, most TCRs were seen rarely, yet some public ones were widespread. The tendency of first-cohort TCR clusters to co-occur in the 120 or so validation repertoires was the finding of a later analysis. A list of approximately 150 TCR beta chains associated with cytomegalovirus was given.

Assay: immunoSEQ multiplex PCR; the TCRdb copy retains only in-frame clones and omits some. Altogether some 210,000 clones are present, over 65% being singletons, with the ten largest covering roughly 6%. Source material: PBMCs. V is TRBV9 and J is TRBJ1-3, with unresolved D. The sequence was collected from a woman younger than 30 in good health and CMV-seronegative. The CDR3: CASPAPCPAGNTIYF. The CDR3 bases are TGTGCCAGCCCTGCCCCATGCCCGGCTGGAAACACCATATATTTT.